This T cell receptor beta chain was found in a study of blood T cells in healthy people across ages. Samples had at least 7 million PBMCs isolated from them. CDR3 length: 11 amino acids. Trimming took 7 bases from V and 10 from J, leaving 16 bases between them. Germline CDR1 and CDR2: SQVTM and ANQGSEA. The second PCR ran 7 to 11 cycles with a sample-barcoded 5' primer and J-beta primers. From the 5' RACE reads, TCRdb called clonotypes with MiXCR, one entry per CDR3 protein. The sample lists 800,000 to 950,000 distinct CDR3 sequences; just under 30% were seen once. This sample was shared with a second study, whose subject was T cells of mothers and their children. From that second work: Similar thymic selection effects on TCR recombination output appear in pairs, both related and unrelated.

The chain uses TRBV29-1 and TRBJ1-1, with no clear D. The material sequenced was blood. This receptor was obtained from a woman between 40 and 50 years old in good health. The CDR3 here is CSATLRAGAFF. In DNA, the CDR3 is TGCAGCGCTACGTTGCGGGCTGGAGCTTTCTTT.